Listed below are T cell receptor beta chains from one sample, sequenced in a study of cytomegalovirus exposure and HLA in healthy donors. Using immunoSEQ multiplex PCR, the repertoire was profiled, and TCRdb retains in-frame clones only, with some absent. The sample holds about 130,000 clones; 60% to 80% are singletons and the top ten take 1.3% to 1.5%. The sample taken for sequencing was PBMCs. Receptors originate from a female donor in good health and CMV-seronegative. Each CDR3 is given with its conserved first and last residue. D genes are given only for firm matches. Only some rows state a clone size, as once, few, many or a class for expanded clones.

size	V	J	D	CDR3	DNA
few	TRBV25-1	TRBJ1-4	-	CASSERVGTNEKLFF	TGTGCCAGCAGTGAGCGAGTGGGCACTAATGAAAAACTGTTTTTT
-	TRBV7-2	TRBJ2-7	-	CASSLHSYEQYF	TGTGCCAGCAGCTTACACTCCTACGAGCAGTACTTC
once	TRBV7-2	TRBJ2-5	-	CASSSQTRSGETQYF	TGTGCCAGCAGTTCCCAGACTAGGTCCGGAGAGACCCAGTACTTC
-	TRBV5-4	TRBJ2-1	-	CASSLGGVVLTSYNEQFF	TGTGCCAGCAGCTTGGGGGGGGTGGTTTTGACCTCCTACAATGAGCAGTTCTTC
-	TRBV7-2	TRBJ2-1	TRBD2	CASSRTSGRANEQFF	TGTGCCAGCAGCCGGACTAGCGGGAGGGCCAATGAGCAGTTCTTC
-	TRBV5-6	TRBJ2-5	TRBD1	CASSLGGQANQETQYF	TGTGCCAGCAGCTTGGGTGGACAGGCTAACCAAGAGACCCAGTACTTC
-	TRBV7-2	TRBJ2-5	-	CASSSRGLQETQYF	TGTGCCAGCAGCTCCCGGGGGTTACAAGAGACCCAGTACTTC
few	TRBV4-1	TRBJ1-1	TRBD1	CASSQQNRGNTEAFF	TGCGCCAGCAGCCAGCAGAACAGGGGGAACACTGAAGCTTTCTTT
few	TRBV4-3	TRBJ1-2	TRBD1	CASSQTGQAYYGYTF	TGCGCCAGCAGCCAAACGGGACAGGCGTACTATGGCTACACCTTC
-	TRBV5-1	TRBJ2-7	TRBD1	CASSLGRQGSYEQYF	TGCGCCAGCAGCTTGGGTCGACAGGGTTCCTACGAGCAGTACTTC
-	TRBV21-1	TRBJ2-4	-	CAGQELKGLALKNIQYF	TGTGCCGGACAGGAGCTAAAGGGACTAGCGTTGAAAAACATTCAGTACTTC
-	TRBV2	TRBJ2-7	TRBD1	CASRDRDGDYEQYF	TGTGCCAGCAGGGACAGGGATGGGGACTACGAGCAGTACTTC
-	TRBV10-3	TRBJ2-7	-	CAIRDSFYEQYF	TGTGCCATCAGAGACAGCTTCTACGAGCAGTACTTC
-	TRBV19	TRBJ2-1	-	CASSRGSSYNEQFF	TGTGCCAGTAGTCGGGGGTCCTCCTACAATGAGCAGTTCTTC
-	TRBV28	TRBJ1-1	-	CASSFRGGGHGTEAFF	TGTGCCAGCAGTTTTAGGGGGGGTGGTCACGGCACTGAAGCTTTCTTT
-	TRBV4-1	TRBJ2-1	TRBD1	CASSQSDRELYNEQFF	TGCGCCAGCAGCCAATCGGACAGGGAACTATACAATGAGCAGTTCTTC
-	TRBV7-9	TRBJ1-6	-	CASSSDNSPLHF	TGTGCCAGCAGTTCTGATAATTCACCCCTCCACTTT
-	TRBV7-9	TRBJ2-6	-	CASSTRSVVSGANVLTF	TGTGCCAGCAGCACTAGGAGCGTGGTTTCTGGGGCCAACGTCCTGACTTTC
-	TRBV10-1	TRBJ2-7	-	CASSDGGSGEQYF	TGCGCCAGCAGTGACGGAGGGTCTGGGGAGCAGTACTTC
once	TRBV28	TRBJ1-5	-	CASSAYGTQGGGNQPQHF	TGTGCCAGCAGTGCCTACGGGACTCAGGGCGGTGGCAATCAGCCCCAGCATTTT
few	TRBV7-9	TRBJ2-4	TRBD1	CASSPTGENIQYF	TGTGCCAGCAGCCCCACAGGGGAAAACATTCAGTACTTC
-	TRBV19	TRBJ1-1	-	CASRPGRGAEAFF	TGTGCCAGTCGCCCGGGGAGGGGGGCTGAAGCTTTCTTT